In its sample, the clone carrying this T cell receptor beta chain was seen many times. Its antigen is not identified. After removal of 3 bases from V and 7 bases from J, the junction contained 6 bases not matched to a gene. This CDR3 has 14 amino acids. Germline V gene data show CDR1 as SGHTA and CDR2 as FQGNSA. The data belong to a study of T-cell memory formation after mild COVID-19. Study findings and constraints: CM and EM subsets held most contracting CD4+ clones; EMRA held CD8+ ones.

TCRdb passed the 5' RACE reads through MiXCR, listing each CDR3 protein once. The sample consists of 130,000 to 150,000 distinct CDR3 sequences, roughly a fifth of them appearing once. The chain has TRBV7-2 and TRBJ2-1; 7 bases match TRBD2. The source is an adult woman who had mild COVID-19 (a few samples of this study predate the infection). Cell type and time point are not known. The sequenced sample was PBMCs or a T cell subset sorted from them (not recorded which). Written as DNA, the CDR3 is TGTGCCAGCAGCTTCGCACTAGCGACGAATGAGCAGTTCTTC. This codes for CASSFALATNEQFF.